The next 7 T cell receptor beta chains were all read from a single sample in a study of human T cells and chemical hapten exposure. Time point meaning: pre-sensitization, week 0. Treatment noted: therapeutic diphenylcyclopropenone sensitization with weekly scalp DPC. TCRdb reprocessed the RACE reads with MiXCR, giving one entry per CDR3 protein. The table shows 300,000 to 450,000 distinct CDR3 sequences, with around 5.5% occurring only once. The sequenced sample was whole blood, obtained in connection with sensitization to the hapten diphenylcyclopropenone (DPC). The source is a woman aged 18-35 years with alopecia areata. Some clones in this sample may be carry-over from other donors' samples.

The sample holds many counts of this clonotype. This chain links TRBV29-1 with TRBJ1-2; D gene unclear. The CDR3 is made up of 14 amino acids. Trimming stripped 3 bases from V and 4 bases from J, with 15 bases between. Per the germline V gene, CDR1 is SQVTM and CDR2 is ANQGSEA. The CDR3 nucleotides are TGCAGCGTTGATTCTGAGGCAGAAGCCTATGGCTACACCTTC. This sequence encodes CSVDSEAEAYGYTF. The whole variable domain, filled in from reference TRBV29-1 and TRBJ1-2, reads SAVISQKPSRDICQRGTSLTIQCQVDSQVTMMFWYRQQPGQSLTLIATANQGSEATYESGFVIDKFPISRPNLTFSTLTVSNMSPEDSSIYLCSVDSEAEAYGYTFGSGTRLTVV.

This clonotype appeared many times. The V gene is TRBV12-3 or TRBV12-4, the J gene TRBJ1-5, with D uncertain. This CDR3 has 14 amino acids. V was cut by 3 bases and J by 3 bases, with 9 bases left in between. The CDR3 sequence: CASSLSQVNQPQHF. The CDR3 region has the DNA TGTGCCAGCAGTTTGTCCCAGGTCAATCAGCCCCAGCATTTT.

This clonotype showed up many times. The rearrangement uses TRBV25-1 and TRBJ2-7; TRBD2 matches 8 bases. Germline V lookup: CDR1 MGHDK, CDR2 SYGVNS. This CDR3 region has 15 residues. V was pared by 5 bases and J by 2 bases, with 8 bases of the junction left unmatched. CDR3 nucleotide sequence: TGTGCCAGCAGTCCCCCAGCGGGGGCCGCCTACGAGCAGTACTTC. Protein product: CASSPPAGAAYEQYF.

A few counts support this clonotype. CDR3 region: CASSLRGRDNTEAFF. The CDR3 DNA reads TGTGCCAGCAGCTTAAGGGGCAGGGACAACACTGAAGCTTTCTTT. The chain combines TRBV7-2 with TRBJ1-1, with D possibly TRBD1 on 5 matching bases. The germline V gene encodes CDR1 SGHTA and CDR2 FQGNSA. The ends were cut back, 2 bases at V and 2 bases at J, with 12 bases in the middle. The CDR3 covers 15 residues. The variable domain in full, completed from reference TRBV7-2 and TRBJ1-1, reads GAGVSQSPSNKVTEKGKDVELRCDPISGHTALYWYRQSLGQGLEFLIYFQGNSAPDKSGLPSDRFSAERTGGSVSTLTIQRTQQEDSAVYLCASSLRGRDNTEAFFGQGTRLTVV.

The J gene is TRBJ1-2, the V gene TRBV6-6, with 8 bases fitting TRBD1. The CDR3 runs to 16 residues. Looked up from germline, CDR1 is MNHNY and CDR2 is SVGAGI (reference sequence). Trimming cost V 3 bases and J 5 bases; bases outside gene matches: 11. DNA for the CDR3: TGTGCCAGCAGTTATCGATCGCCAGGGGGCCAATATGGCTACACCTTC. Amino acid sequence: CASSYRSPGGQYGYTF.

The table lists this clonotype with many counts. This chain uses TRBV11-1 with TRBJ2-3; 8 bases line up with TRBD2. The CDR3 contains 18 residues. Trimming at V came to 5 bases and at J to 1 base, leaving 14 bases not matched to a gene. The germline V gene has CDR1 SGHAT and CDR2 FQDESV (reference sequence). This CDR3 is CASSTFEASGGRTDTQYF. The CDR3 DNA is TGTGCCAGCAGCACCTTCGAGGCGAGCGGGGGACGCACAGATACGCAGTATTTT. The whole variable domain, remainder taken from reference TRBV11-1 and TRBJ2-3, is EAEVAQSPRYKITEKSQAVAFWCDPISGHATLYWYRQILGQGPELLVQFQDESVVDDSQLPKDRFSAERLKGVDSTLKIQPAELGDSAMYLCASSTFEASGGRTDTQYFGPGTRLTVL.

As DNA, the CDR3 is TGTGCCAGCAGCTCTGTTCAACAGGGTACGTACGAGCAGTACTTC. It specifies CASSSVQQGTYEQYF. The chain uses TRBV12-3 or TRBV12-4 and TRBJ2-7; perhaps TRBD1 as D (6 bases). The V gene lost 6 bases and the J gene lost 4 bases, with 19 bases spanning the gap. This CDR3 has 15 residues.